The 18 T cell receptor beta chains listed next were all sequenced from one sample in a study of Ad26.COV2.S vaccination and SARS-CoV-2 variants. TCRdb keeps only in-frame clones here, not all; method: immunoSEQ multiplex PCR. The table records some 400,000 clones, approximately 90% of them present only once. Specified treatment: some 20 received Ad26.COV2.S at low or high dose, single or two shots; 5 received placebo; per-sample allocation not given. On day 63 after the first injection, vaccine and placebo recipients gave samples. The specimen was peripheral blood, collected in a trial of Ad26.COV2.S vaccine versus placebo. These receptors were collected from a person aged 18 to 65 who received the Ad26.COV2.S COVID-19 vaccine or a placebo.

The chain employs TRBV11-3 and TRBJ2-1; the match to TRBD2 covers 9 bases. The CDR3 spans 15 residues. Germline trimming cut 5 bases from V and 6 bases from J; bases unmatched to any gene: 8. Germline CDR1 is SGHNT and CDR2 is YENEEA. For the CDR3, the DNA is TGTGCCAGCAGCGGGGCGGGAGGGCCCATCAATGAGCAGTTCTTC. Translating gives CASSGAGGPINEQFF. The complete variable domain, with remaining parts taken from reference TRBV11-3 and TRBJ2-1, reads EAGVVQSPRYKIIEKKQPVAFWCNPISGHNTLYWYLQNLGQGPELLIRYENEEAVDDSQLPKDRFSAERLKGVDSTLKIQPAELGDSAVYLCASSGAGGPINEQFFGPGTRLTVL.

V usage is TRBV6-2 or TRBV6-3 and J usage is TRBJ2-5; D gene unclear. The CDR3 covers 13 residues. Germline CDR1 MNHEY, CDR2 SVGEGT. Trimming pared 5 bases from V and 1 base from J, leaving 8 bases between. The CDR3 region is CASSPDFQETQYF. CDR3 nucleotide sequence: TGTGCCAGCAGTCCCGACTTCCAAGAGACCCAGTACTTC.

The rearrangement uses TRBV28 and TRBJ1-2; D gene ambiguous. The CDR3 is made up of 13 amino acids. Trimming shortened V by 6 bases and J by 8 bases, and 16 bases separated the two germline ends. Per the germline V gene, CDR1 is MDHEN and CDR2 is SYDVKM. In DNA, the CDR3 is TGTGCCAGCAGCTTGCACCTAACGAGGGGCTACACCTTC. Its protein product is CASSLHLTRGYTF.

The chain couples TRBV5-4 to TRBJ1-1; D unclear. V lost 0 bases and J 1 base, leaving 10 bases between the germline ends. Germline lookup yields CDR1 SGHNT and CDR2 YYREEE (reference sequence). The CDR3 is made up of 15 amino acids. The chain's CDR3 is CASSLESRSNTEAFF. The CDR3 bases are TGTGCCAGCAGCTTGGAATCCAGGTCGAACACTGAAGCTTTCTTT.

The J gene is TRBJ1-1, the V gene TRBV7-2; 8 nucleotides match TRBD1. CDR1 and CDR2 from the germline V gene are SGHTA and FQGNSA. The CDR3 has 14 amino acids. With V trimmed by 5 bases and J by 1 base, 3 bases remained unmatched. CDR3 in DNA: TGTGCCAGCAGCAAAGGACAGGGGAACACTGAAGCTTTCTTT. It encodes CASSKGQGNTEAFF.

This chain connects TRBV2 to TRBJ2-4; TRBD1 or TRBD2 may be the D gene (5 bases each). The CDR3 length is 13 residues. Germline CDR1 reads SNHLY; CDR2 reads FYNNEI. The V end lost 4 bases, the J end lost 7 bases, and 11 bases lay between the germline ends. The CDR3 reads CASSAGGANIQYF. The DNA of the CDR3 is TGTGCCAGCAGTGCTGGGGGTGCGAACATTCAGTACTTC.

This rearrangement joins TRBV7-2 to TRBJ2-5; D gene unclear. V lost 1 base and J 3 bases, leaving 6 bases between the germline ends. This CDR3 has 13 residues. Germline CDR1 SGHTA, CDR2 FQGNSA. The CDR3 loop is CASSLVDKETQYF. The CDR3 DNA sequence: TGTGCCAGCAGCTTAGTCGACAAAGAGACCCAGTACTTC.

The V gene is TRBV7-2, the J gene TRBJ1-5; D gene ambiguous. The CDR3 spans 17 residues. In germline, CDR1 is SGHTA, CDR2 FQGNSA. V lost 4 bases and J lost 0, with 16 bases in between. The CDR3 reads CASSSLGRHYSNQPQHF. CDR3 coding DNA: TGTGCCAGCAGCTCCTTAGGTAGGCACTATAGCAATCAGCCCCAGCATTTT. The full variable domain, rest sourced from reference TRBV7-2 and TRBJ1-5, is GAGVSQSPSNKVTEKGKDVELRCDPISGHTALYWYRQSLGQGLEFLIYFQGNSAPDKSGLPSDRFSAERTGGSVSTLTIQRTQQEDSAVYLCASSSLGRHYSNQPQHFGDGTRLSIL.

The V gene is TRBV6-5, the J gene TRBJ1-4; D call uncertain. V lost 8 bases and J 2 bases, leaving 9 bases between the germline ends. CDR1 is MNHEY, CDR2 SVGAGI, per germline. There are 13 residues in the CDR3. CDR3 coding DNA: TGTGCCAGCCGAGGTGCGACTAATGAAAAACTGTTTTTT. Residues: CASRGATNEKLFF.

This clone was seen only once. CDR3 DNA sequence: TGTGCCAGCAGCTTAGAATCCCTACAGGGTTCTAGCTCCTACAATGAGCAGTTCTTC. It specifies CASSLESLQGSSSYNEQFF. This chain joins TRBV7-2 and TRBJ2-1; weak D call: TRBD1 (6 bases). V was pared by 1 base and J by 0 bases, with 19 bases between. Germline V gene lookup returns CDR1 SGHTA and CDR2 FQGNSA. The CDR3 contains 19 residues.

The genes are TRBV3-1 (or the pseudogene TRBV3-2) and TRBJ2-2, with D unresolved. The CDR3 length is 13 residues. From germline, CDR1 is LGHDT and CDR2 YNNKEL (reference sequence). V shed 0 bases and J shed 3 bases, with 2 bases lying between them. CDR3 amino acids: CASSQDHTGELFF. The DNA of the CDR3 is TGTGCCAGCAGCCAAGATCACACCGGGGAGCTGTTTTTT.

This clone was counted between two and nine times. The chain recombines TRBV9 with TRBJ2-2, with D perhaps TRBD1 or TRBD2 (5 bases each). CDR1 SGDLS and CDR2 YYNGEE come from the germline V gene. Trimming removed 2 bases at V and 7 bases at J, with 15 bases between. The CDR3 runs to 15 residues. CDR3 nucleotide sequence: TGTGCCAGCAGCGTGGGGACCCTTGGGGGCGGGGAGCTGTTTTTT. It yields the protein CASSVGTLGGGELFF.

This rearrangement joins TRBV3-1 (or the pseudogene TRBV3-2) to TRBJ2-1, with 8 nucleotides matching TRBD2. This CDR3 has 19 amino acids. Per germline, CDR1 LGHDT and CDR2 YNNKEL (reference sequence). The V gene end was trimmed by 4 bases and the J gene end by 0 bases; junction bases not matched to a gene: 14. The DNA of the CDR3 is TGTGCCAGCAGCCGAGAAGTTACTAGCGGTCTAAGCTCCTACAATGAGCAGTTCTTC. Its translation: CASSREVTSGLSSYNEQFF.

The CDR3 sequence is CAWGRGMNTEAFF. CDR3 bases: TGTGCCTGGGGCAGGGGAATGAACACTGAAGCTTTCTTT. V is TRBV30 and J is TRBJ1-1; D might be TRBD1 (6 bases). V lost 5 bases and J lost 0, with 10 bases in between. Germline V lookup: CDR1 GTSNPN, CDR2 SVGIG (reference sequence). The CDR3 length is 13 residues.

The chain uses TRBV10-3 and TRBJ2-7, with TRBD1 identical over 8 bases. V lost 3 bases, J lost 5 bases, and 6 bases stayed unmatched. CDR3 size: 14 residues. CDR1 is ENHRY, CDR2 SYGVKD, per germline. The DNA for the CDR3 is TGTGCCATCAGTGAAGGGCAGGGGGCCCACGAGCAGTACTTC. Translation: CAISEGQGAHEQYF.

About this clone itself: The identical CDR3 is also encoded by other nucleotide sequences in the sample. The chain couples TRBV12-3 or TRBV12-4 to TRBJ2-1; no firm D call. V was clipped by 3 bases and J by 6 bases, with 3 bases between them. This CDR3 is 11 amino acids long. The chain's CDR3 is CASSLSNEQFF. The CDR3 coding sequence is TGTGCCAGCAGTTTGAGCAATGAGCAGTTCTTC.

J is TRBJ2-7 and V is TRBV4-3; D might be TRBD2 (5 bases). CDR1 is LGHNA, CDR2 YSLEER, per germline. This CDR3 region has 13 residues. The germline V and J ends were trimmed by 0 bases and 7 bases, with 10 bases remaining between them. This chain's CDR3 is CASSQETLGEQYF. DNA of the CDR3: TGCGCCAGCAGCCAAGAGACACTAGGGGAGCAGTACTTC.

The chain is built from TRBV9 and TRBJ2-1; either TRBD1 or TRBD2 may supply D (5 bases each). The CDR3 length is 15 residues. Germline V gene sequence: CDR1 SGDLS, CDR2 YYNGEE. The V end was cut by 4 bases, the J end by 5 bases, with 16 bases between. CDR3 residues: CASSPEGYGNNEQFF. CDR3 DNA sequence: TGTGCCAGCAGCCCTGAGGGGTACGGAAACAATGAGCAGTTCTTC.